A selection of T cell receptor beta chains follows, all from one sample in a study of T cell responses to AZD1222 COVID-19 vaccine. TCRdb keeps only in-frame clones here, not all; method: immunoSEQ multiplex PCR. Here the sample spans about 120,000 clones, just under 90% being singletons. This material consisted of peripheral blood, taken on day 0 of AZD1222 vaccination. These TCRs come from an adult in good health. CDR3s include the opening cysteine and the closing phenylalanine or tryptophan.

CASSGGTNKNIQYF,TRBV2,TRBJ2-4,14
CASSFVKACTDTQYF,TRBV11-3,TRBJ2-3,15
CSVEGRSNGRNTIYF,TRBV29-1,TRBJ1-3,15
CASSSAGWTSFYYEQYF,TRBV11-2,TRBJ2-7,17
CASSPRLDTEAFF,TRBV7-8,TRBJ1-1,13
CASSLYTTNEKLFF,TRBV27,TRBJ1-4,14
CASSLSGRGPTPSYF,TRBV28,TRBJ2-5,15
CASSSQGALTEAFF,TRBV7-9,TRBJ1-1,14
CASSPRLARGNQPQHF,TRBV21-1,TRBJ1-5,16
CASSPSGRLTGELFF,TRBV19,TRBJ2-2,15
CSAAPGQFTDTQYF,TRBV29-1,TRBJ2-3,14
CASSLPTSTGPSNTEAFF,TRBV11-2,TRBJ1-1,18
CAWSVGEETQYF,TRBV30,TRBJ2-5,12
CASSLFASGGQETQYF,TRBV28,TRBJ2-5,16
CASSLAYGPYEQYF,TRBV7-2,TRBJ2-7,14
CASSQAIWGNREAFF,TRBV3-1/TRBV3-2,TRBJ1-1,15
CASSQDTSGRFETQYF,TRBV4-2,TRBJ2-5,16
CSASTTVEGYTF,TRBV20-1,TRBJ1-2,12
CASSSGWSNQPQHF,TRBV7-9,TRBJ1-5,14
CASSQTTGGGGYTF,TRBV3-1/TRBV3-2,TRBJ1-2,14
CASSPLGGQETQYF,TRBV2,TRBJ2-5,14
CASSTQRDGYTF,TRBV6-5,TRBJ1-2,12
CASSSDRVTGNTIYF,TRBV4-1,TRBJ1-3,15
CASSLRSARQETQYF,TRBV5-1,TRBJ2-5,15
CASARERFADTQYF,TRBV6-4,TRBJ2-3,14
CASSLDSATDTQYF,TRBV7-2,TRBJ2-3,14